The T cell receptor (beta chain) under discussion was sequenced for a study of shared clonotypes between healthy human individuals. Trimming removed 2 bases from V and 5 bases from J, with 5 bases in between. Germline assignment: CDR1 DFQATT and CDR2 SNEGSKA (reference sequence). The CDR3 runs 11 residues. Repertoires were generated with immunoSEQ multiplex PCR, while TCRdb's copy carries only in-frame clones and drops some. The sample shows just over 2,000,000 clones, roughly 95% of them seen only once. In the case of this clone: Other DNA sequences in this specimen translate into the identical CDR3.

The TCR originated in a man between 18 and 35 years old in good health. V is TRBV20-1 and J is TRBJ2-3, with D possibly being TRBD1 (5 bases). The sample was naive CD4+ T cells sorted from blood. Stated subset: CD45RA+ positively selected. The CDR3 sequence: CSARRGDTQYF. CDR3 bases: TGCAGTGCTAGAAGGGGAGATACGCAGTATTTT.